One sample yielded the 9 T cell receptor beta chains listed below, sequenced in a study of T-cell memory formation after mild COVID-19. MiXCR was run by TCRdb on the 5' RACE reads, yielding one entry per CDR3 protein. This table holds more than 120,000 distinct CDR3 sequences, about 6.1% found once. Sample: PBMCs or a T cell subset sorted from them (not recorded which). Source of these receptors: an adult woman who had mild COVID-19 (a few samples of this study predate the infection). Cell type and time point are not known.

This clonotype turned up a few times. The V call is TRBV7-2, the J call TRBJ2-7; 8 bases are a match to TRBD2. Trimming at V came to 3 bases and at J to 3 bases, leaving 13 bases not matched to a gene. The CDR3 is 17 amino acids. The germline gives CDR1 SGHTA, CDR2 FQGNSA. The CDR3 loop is CASSFFTAGEGNYEQYF. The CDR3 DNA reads TGTGCCAGCAGCTTTTTCACAGCGGGAGAGGGGAACTACGAGCAGTACTTC.

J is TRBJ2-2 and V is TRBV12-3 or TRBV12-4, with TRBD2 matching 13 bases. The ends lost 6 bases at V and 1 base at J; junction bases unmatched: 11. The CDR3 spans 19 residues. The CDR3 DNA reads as TGTGCCAGCAGACAACGGACTAGCGGGGGCCCAGTGAACACCGGGGAGCTGTTTTTT. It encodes CASRQRTSGGPVNTGELFF.

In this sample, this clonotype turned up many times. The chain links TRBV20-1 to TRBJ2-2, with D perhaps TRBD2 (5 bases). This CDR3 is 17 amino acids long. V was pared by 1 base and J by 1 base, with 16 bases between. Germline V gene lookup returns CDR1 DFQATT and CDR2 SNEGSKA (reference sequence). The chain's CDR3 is CSARVLRGTENTGELFF. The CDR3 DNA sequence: TGCAGTGCTAGAGTTCTACGGGGTACAGAGAACACCGGGGAGCTGTTTTTT.

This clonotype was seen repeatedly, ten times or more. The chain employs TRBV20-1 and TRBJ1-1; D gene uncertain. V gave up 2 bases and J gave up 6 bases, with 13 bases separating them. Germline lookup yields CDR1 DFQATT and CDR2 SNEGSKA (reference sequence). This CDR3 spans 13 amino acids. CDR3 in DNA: TGCAGTGCTAGATCCCCCCTCGTCCCTGAAGCTTTCTTT. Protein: CSARSPLVPEAFF.

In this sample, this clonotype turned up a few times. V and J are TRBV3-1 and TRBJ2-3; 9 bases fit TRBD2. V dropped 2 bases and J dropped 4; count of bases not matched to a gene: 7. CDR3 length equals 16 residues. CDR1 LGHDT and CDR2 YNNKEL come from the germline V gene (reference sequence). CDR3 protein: CASSQNPSGIADTQYF. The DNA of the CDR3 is TGTGCCAGCAGCCAAAATCCTAGCGGGATTGCAGATACGCAGTATTTT.

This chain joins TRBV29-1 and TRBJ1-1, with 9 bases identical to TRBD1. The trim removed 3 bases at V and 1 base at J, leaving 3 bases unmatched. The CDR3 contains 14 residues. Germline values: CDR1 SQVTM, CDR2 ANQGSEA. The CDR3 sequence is CSVDPGQGNTEAFF. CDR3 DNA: TGCAGCGTTGACCCGGGACAGGGGAACACTGAAGCTTTCTTT.

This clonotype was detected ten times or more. The chain's CDR3 is CASSRRGHEQYF. CDR3 in DNA: TGTGCCAGCAGCCGCAGGGGCCACGAGCAGTACTTC. The rearrangement joins TRBV3-1 to TRBJ2-7; tentatively, D is TRBD1 (6 bases). In germline, CDR1 is LGHDT, CDR2 YNNKEL (reference sequence). This CDR3 comprises 12 residues. V lost 4 bases, J lost 5 bases, and 9 bases lay in between.

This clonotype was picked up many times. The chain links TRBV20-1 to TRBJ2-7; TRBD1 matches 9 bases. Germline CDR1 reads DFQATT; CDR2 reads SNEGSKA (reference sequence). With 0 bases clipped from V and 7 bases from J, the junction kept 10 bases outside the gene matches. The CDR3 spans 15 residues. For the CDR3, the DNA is TGCAGTGCTAGAGATGTGTCACAGGGGGCGCAAGAGCAGTACTTC. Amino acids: CSARDVSQGAQEQYF.

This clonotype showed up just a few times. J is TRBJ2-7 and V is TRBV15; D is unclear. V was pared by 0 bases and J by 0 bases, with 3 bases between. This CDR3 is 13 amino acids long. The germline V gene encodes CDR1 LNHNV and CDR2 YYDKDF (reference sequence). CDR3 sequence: CATSRDASYEQYF. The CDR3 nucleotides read TGTGCCACCAGCAGAGATGCCTCCTACGAGCAGTACTTC. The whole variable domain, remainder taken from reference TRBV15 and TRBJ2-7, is DAMVIQNPRYQVTQFGKPVTLSCSQTLNHNVMYWYQQKSSQAPKLLFHYYDKDFNNEADTPDNFQSRRPNTSFCFLDIRSPGLGDTAMYLCATSRDASYEQYFGPGTRLTVT.